These 23 T cell receptor beta chains were sequenced from one sample in a study of cytomegalovirus exposure and HLA in healthy donors. The data were produced by immunoSEQ multiplex PCR, yet TCRdb's version contains in-frame clones alone and is incomplete. The sample shows 150,000 to 200,000 clones, 85% of them seen only once. The specimen was PBMCs. Receptors were obtained from a man between 18 and 29 years old in good health and CMV-seropositive.

DNA of the CDR3: TGCGCCAGCAGCCCCACCGGGTCAGAGACCCAGTACTTC. Amino acids: CASSPTGSETQYF. The chain couples TRBV5-1 to TRBJ2-5; D remains ambiguous. The germline V and J ends were trimmed by 4 bases and 4 bases, with 11 bases remaining between them. The CDR3 consists of 13 residues. Germline V gene lookup returns CDR1 SGHRS and CDR2 YFSETQ.

This sequence joins TRBV6-5 and TRBJ2-3; D is ambiguous. The ends were cut back, 5 bases at V and 0 bases at J, with 6 bases in the middle. Germline V gives CDR1 MNHEY, CDR2 SVGAGI. The CDR3 contains 13 residues. The CDR3 DNA is TGTGCCAGCAGTCGAACTAGCACAGATACGCAGTATTTT. Translation: CASSRTSTDTQYF.

The chain links TRBV6-5 to TRBJ2-3; 7 bases are a match to TRBD2. Germline V gene data show CDR1 as MNHEY and CDR2 as SVGAGI. V dropped 8 bases and J dropped 3; count of bases not matched to a gene: 5. CDR3 length equals 13 residues. CDR3 sequence (DNA): TGTGCCAGCGTCTCCGGGAGGACAGATACGCAGTATTTT. Protein product: CASVSGRTDTQYF.

This clone has only a few counts. The chain has TRBV6-6 and TRBJ1-2; D might be TRBD1 (5 bases). Germline assignment: CDR1 MNHNY and CDR2 SVGAGI (reference sequence). V dropped 6 bases and J dropped 8 bases, with 19 bases sitting between them. There are 14 residues in the CDR3. This CDR3 reads CASRDAGVRGGYTF. The CDR3 region has the DNA TGTGCCAGCAGGGACGCGGGGGTTCGAGGCGGCTACACCTTC.

This clone was observed a single time. J is TRBJ2-5 and V is TRBV28, with D possibly being TRBD2 (7 bases). This CDR3 region has 14 residues. The germline CDR1 and CDR2 sequences are MDHEN and SYDVKM. V was pared by 8 bases and J by 5 bases, with 18 bases between. CDR3 nucleotides: TGTGCCAGCCGCTTTCGGGGGGCAGGGGAGACCCAGTACTTC. Amino acid sequence: CASRFRGAGETQYF.

The chain recombines TRBV5-6 with TRBJ1-3; possibly TRBD1 for D (5 bases). Trimming took off 3 bases at V and 2 bases at J, with 9 bases between the two ends. CDR1 and CDR2 (germline): SGHDT, YYEEEE. The CDR3 sequence is 14 residues long. CDR3: CASSWWGAGNTIYF. The CDR3 DNA reads as TGTGCCAGCAGCTGGTGGGGCGCTGGAAACACCATATATTTT.

The rearrangement joins TRBV10-1 to TRBJ1-3; 8 bases line up with TRBD1. This CDR3 spans 17 amino acids. Germline CDR1 is WNHNN and CDR2 is SYGVQD (reference sequence). After removal of 6 bases from V and 0 bases from J, the junction contained 10 bases not matched to a gene. The CDR3 protein is CASSKSGQGDSGNTIYF. As DNA, the CDR3 is TGCGCCAGCAGCAAGTCCGGACAGGGCGACTCTGGAAACACCATATATTTT.

This rearrangement joins TRBV19 to TRBJ2-1; 9 nucleotides line up with TRBD2. The V and J ends lost 6 bases and 8 bases, in that order; junction bases with no gene match: 14. CDR3 length: 16 residues. Germline V gene sequence: CDR1 LNHDA, CDR2 SQIVND (reference sequence). CDR3 in amino acids: CASSVVAGAAGDEQFF. DNA for the CDR3: TGTGCCAGTAGCGTAGTAGCGGGAGCGGCAGGGGATGAGCAGTTCTTC.

The genes are TRBV30 and TRBJ1-1; D not resolved. Trimming removed 8 bases from V and 0 bases from J, with 7 bases in between. The CDR3 totals 11 residues. Germline values: CDR1 GTSNPN, CDR2 SVGIG (reference sequence). In nucleotides, the CDR3 is TGTGCCCGGTTTATGAACACTGAAGCTTTCTTT. Translating it yields CARFMNTEAFF.

This chain joins TRBV6-5 and TRBJ2-1; the match to TRBD1 covers 8 bases. This CDR3 has 14 amino acids. V lost 4 bases to trimming and J lost 4 bases; unmatched junction nucleotides: 3. Germline loops: CDR1 MNHEY, CDR2 SVGAGI. This CDR3 is CASSSGGRYNEQFF. CDR3 in DNA: TGTGCCAGCAGTTCAGGGGGCAGGTACAATGAGCAGTTCTTC.

The chain is built from TRBV2 and TRBJ2-3; D gene unclear. There are 16 residues in the CDR3. The V gene lost 0 bases and the J gene lost 5 bases, with 15 bases spanning the gap. Germline V lookup: CDR1 SNHLY, CDR2 FYNNEI. The CDR3 DNA reads as TGTGCCAGCAGTGAAGCGGATAGGAGAACCGAAGATACGCAGTATTTT. Encoded protein: CASSEADRRTEDTQYF.

The J gene is TRBJ2-2, the V gene TRBV7-3, with TRBD1 identical over 7 bases. Germline V CDR1 and CDR2: SGHTA, FQGTGA. This CDR3 is built from 16 residues. Unmatched junction bases numbered 6, after V lost 5 bases and J lost 0 bases. The CDR3 region has the DNA TGTGCCAGCAGCCGCGACAGGGTGGCGAACACCGGGGAGCTGTTTTTT. Translation gives CASSRDRVANTGELFF.

The CDR3 spells CASIRGQQETQYF. The CDR3 DNA is TGTGCCAGCATAAGGGGCCAGCAAGAGACCCAGTACTTC. The V and J genes are TRBV6-1 and TRBJ2-5; D perhaps matches TRBD1 (5 bases). The CDR3 contains 13 residues. Germline V gives CDR1 MNHNS, CDR2 SASEGT. The ends were cut back, 7 bases at V and 2 bases at J, with 11 bases in the middle.

The chain recombines TRBV6-5 with TRBJ1-5; D is possibly TRBD1 (5 bases). The CDR3 covers 13 residues. CDR1 is MNHEY, CDR2 SVGAGI, per germline. The V gene lost 2 bases and the J gene lost 6 bases, with 8 bases spanning the gap. CDR3 loop: CASSYRGTQPQHF. The CDR3 nucleotides are TGTGCCAGCAGTTACCGCGGGACTCAGCCCCAGCATTTT.

The rearrangement links TRBV6-5 to TRBJ1-2; 9 positions match TRBD1. The CDR3 extends over 13 amino acids. Germline CDR1 reads MNHEY; CDR2 reads SVGAGI. J gave up 6 bases and V 6 bases, and 5 bases lay outside the gene matches. The CDR3, as DNA: TGTGCCAGCAGCTGGGACAGGGACCATGGCTACACCTTC. Its translation: CASSWDRDHGYTF.

This chain connects TRBV5-1 to TRBJ2-1, with 7 bases lining up with TRBD1. With 6 bases clipped from V and 5 bases from J, the junction kept 5 bases outside the gene matches. The CDR3 spans 13 residues. Germline values: CDR1 SGHRS, CDR2 YFSETQ. CDR3 coding DNA: TGCGCCAGCAAAGACAGGGTGGACAATGAGCAGTTCTTC. It encodes CASKDRVDNEQFF.

The chain links TRBV5-6 to TRBJ2-7, with 7 bases that match TRBD1. V lost 0 bases, J lost 3 bases, and 6 bases stayed unmatched. The CDR3 consists of 15 residues. Germline V gene lookup returns CDR1 SGHDT and CDR2 YYEEEE. In DNA form, the CDR3 reads TGTGCCAGCAGCTTGGAAGGGACAGAGAGCTACGAGCAGTACTTC. Residues: CASSLEGTESYEQYF.

This clone came up once. The chain carries TRBV7-9 and TRBJ1-1; D possibly corresponds to TRBD1 (6 bases). The V end lost 7 bases, the J end lost 3 bases, and 18 bases lay between the germline ends. Germline V gene sequence: CDR1 SEHNR, CDR2 FQNEAQ (reference sequence). This CDR3 comprises 15 residues. The DNA for the CDR3 is TGTGCCAGCACCTCGCGACGGGGGGCGGACACTGAAGCTTTCTTT. Translation gives CASTSRRGADTEAFF.

The gene calls are TRBV6-5 and TRBJ2-3, with 9 positions matching TRBD2. Germline CDR1 reads MNHEY; CDR2 reads SVGAGI. The ends lost 0 bases at V and 2 bases at J; junction bases unmatched: 3. The CDR3 covers 16 residues. The CDR3 sequence: CASSYSLAGNTDTQYF. CDR3 DNA sequence: TGTGCCAGCAGTTACTCGCTAGCGGGGAACACAGATACGCAGTATTTT.

J is TRBJ1-2 and V is TRBV5-4; a weak D match, TRBD1 (6 bases). Germline CDR1 reads SGHNT; CDR2 reads YYREEE (reference sequence). V was cut by 1 base and J by 0 bases, with 13 bases left in between. The CDR3 is 16 amino acids. The CDR3 nucleotides read TGTGCCAGCAGCTTGTCGGCAGGGGCTACTAACTATGGCTACACCTTC. Translating gives CASSLSAGATNYGYTF.

This chain joins TRBV30 and TRBJ2-1, with D perhaps matching TRBD2 (5 bases). The CDR3 is made up of 14 amino acids. The germline CDR1 and CDR2 sequences are GTSNPN and SVGIG (reference sequence). The V end lost 5 bases, the J end lost 3 bases, and 14 bases lay between the germline ends. The CDR3 nucleotides are TGTGCCTGGGCACGGGGTGGTTTCTACAATGAGCAGTTCTTC. Encoded protein: CAWARGGFYNEQFF.

The CDR3 region has the DNA TGTGCCAGCAGCCCCTTTCTCGGTGAGCAGTTCTTC. It specifies CASSPFLGEQFF. This rearrangement joins TRBV4-2 to TRBJ2-1; D unclear. Germline CDR1 reads LGHNA; CDR2 reads YNFKEQ. The ends were cut back, 4 bases at V and 9 bases at J, with 10 bases in the middle. The CDR3 covers 12 residues.

The CDR3 coding sequence is TGTGCCAGCAGCGCCACGGACAGGGCGGATTCAACTAATGAAAAACTGTTTTTT. Its translation: CASSATDRADSTNEKLFF. V gene TRBV21-1 combines with J gene TRBJ1-4; the tabulated D call, TRBD1, remains unverified against the DNA. TRBV21-1 is flagged as a pseudogene. This CDR3 has 18 amino acids.